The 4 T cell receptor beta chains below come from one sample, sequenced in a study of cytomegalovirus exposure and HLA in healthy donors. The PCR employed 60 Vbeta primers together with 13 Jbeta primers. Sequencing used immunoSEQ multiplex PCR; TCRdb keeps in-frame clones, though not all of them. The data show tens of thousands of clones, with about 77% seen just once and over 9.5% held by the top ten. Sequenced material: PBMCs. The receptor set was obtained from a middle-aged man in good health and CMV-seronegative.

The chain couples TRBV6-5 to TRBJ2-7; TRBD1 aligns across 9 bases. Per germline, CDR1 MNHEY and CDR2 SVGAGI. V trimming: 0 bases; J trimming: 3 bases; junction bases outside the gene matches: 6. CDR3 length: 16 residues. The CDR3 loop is CASSYSRTGEGYEQYF. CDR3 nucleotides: TGTGCCAGCAGTTACTCCCGGACAGGGGAGGGCTACGAGCAGTACTTC.

CDR3 nucleotides: TGTGCCAGTAGTATGCGGGGAACTGCGAACACCGGGGAGCTGTTTTTT. It translates to CASSMRGTANTGELFF. This sequence joins TRBV19 and TRBJ2-2, with TRBD2 as a possible D gene (6 bases). From germline, CDR1 is LNHDA and CDR2 SQIVND (reference sequence). Trimming took off 3 bases at V and 0 bases at J, with 11 bases between the two ends. This CDR3 comprises 16 residues.

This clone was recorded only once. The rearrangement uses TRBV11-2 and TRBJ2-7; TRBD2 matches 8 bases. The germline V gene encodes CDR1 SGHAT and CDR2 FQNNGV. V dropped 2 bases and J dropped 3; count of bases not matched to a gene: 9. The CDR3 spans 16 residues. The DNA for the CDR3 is TGTGCCAGCAGCTTAAAGGCGGTAGCGGGACGCTACGAGCAGTACTTC. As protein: CASSLKAVAGRYEQYF. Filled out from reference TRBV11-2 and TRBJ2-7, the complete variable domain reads EAGVAQSPRYKIIEKRQSVAFWCNPISGHATLYWYQQILGQGPKLLIQFQNNGVVDDSQLPKDRFSAERLKGVDSTLKIQPAKLEDSAVYLCASSLKAVAGRYEQYFGPGTRLTVT.

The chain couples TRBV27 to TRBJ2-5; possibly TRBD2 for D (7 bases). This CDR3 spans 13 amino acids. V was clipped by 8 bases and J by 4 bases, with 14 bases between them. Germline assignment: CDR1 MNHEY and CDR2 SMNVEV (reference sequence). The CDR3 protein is CASYTAGAETQYF. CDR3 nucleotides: TGTGCCAGCTATACCGCGGGGGCAGAGACCCAGTACTTC.